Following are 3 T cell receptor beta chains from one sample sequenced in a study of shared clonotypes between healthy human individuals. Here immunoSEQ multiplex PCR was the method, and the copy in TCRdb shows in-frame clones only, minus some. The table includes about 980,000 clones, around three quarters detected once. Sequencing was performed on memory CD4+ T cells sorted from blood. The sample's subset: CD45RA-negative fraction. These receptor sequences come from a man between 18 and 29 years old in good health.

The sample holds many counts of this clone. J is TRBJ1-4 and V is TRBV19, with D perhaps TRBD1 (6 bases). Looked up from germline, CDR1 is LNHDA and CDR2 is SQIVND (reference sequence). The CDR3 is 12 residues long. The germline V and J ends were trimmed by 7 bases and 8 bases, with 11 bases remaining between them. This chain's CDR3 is CASTGGWEKLFF. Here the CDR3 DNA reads TGTGCCAGTACTGGGGGCTGGGAAAAACTGTTTTTT. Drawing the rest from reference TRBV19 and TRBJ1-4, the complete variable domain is DGGITQSPKYLFRKEGQNVTLSCEQNLNHDAMYWYRQDPGQGLRLIYYSQIVNDFQKGDIAEGYSVSREKKESFPLTVTSAQKNPTAFYLCASTGGWEKLFFGSGTQLSVL.

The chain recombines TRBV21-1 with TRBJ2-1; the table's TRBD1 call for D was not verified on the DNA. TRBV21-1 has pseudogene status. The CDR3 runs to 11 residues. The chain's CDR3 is CASSKPGEQFF. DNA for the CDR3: TGTGCCAGCAGCAAACCTGGCGAGCAGTTCTTC.

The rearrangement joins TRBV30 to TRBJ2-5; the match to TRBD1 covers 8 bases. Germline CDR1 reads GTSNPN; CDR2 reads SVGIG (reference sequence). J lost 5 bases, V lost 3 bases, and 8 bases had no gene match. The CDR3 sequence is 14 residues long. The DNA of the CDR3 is TGTGCCTGGAGCCTATCGACAGGGGTGGAGACCCAGTACTTC. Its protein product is CAWSLSTGVETQYF. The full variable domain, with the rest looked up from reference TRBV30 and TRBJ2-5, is SQTIHQWPATLVQPVGSPLSLECTVEGTSNPNLYWYRQAAGRGLQLLFYSVGIGQISSEVPQNLSASRPQDRQFILSSKKLLLSDSGFYLCAWSLSTGVETQYFGPGTRLLVL.